Each of the 2 T cell receptor beta chains below was sequenced from the same sample in a study of OX40 agonist ivuxolimab in advanced cancers. Profiling relied on immunoSEQ multiplex PCR, and the TCRdb table lists in-frame clones only, not all of them. The data contain roughly 90,000 clones, roughly 88% of them singletons. The starting material was CD4+ or CD8+ T cells sorted from blood, obtained in a trial of the OX40 agonist ivuxolimab. The receptor set was obtained from an adult with an advanced solid tumor such as melanoma, head and neck, liver or kidney cancer.

The V gene is TRBV7-9, the J gene TRBJ2-7, with TRBD1 matching over 8 bases. Per the germline V gene, CDR1 is SEHNR and CDR2 is FQNEAQ (reference sequence). This CDR3 has 14 amino acids. The J segment lost 1 base and the V segment lost 5 bases, leaving 4 bases of the junction unmatched. The CDR3 DNA reads as TGTGCCAGCAGCACGACAGGGGAGTCCTACGAGCAGTACTTC. It codes for CASSTTGESYEQYF.

The chain joins TRBV25-1 to TRBJ1-1; D remains ambiguous. The V end was cut by 3 bases, the J end by 8 bases, with 10 bases between. From germline, CDR1 is MGHDK and CDR2 SYGVNS. This CDR3 comprises 12 residues. CDR3 amino acids: CASSDRGKEAFF. In DNA form, the CDR3 reads TGTGCCAGCAGTGATCGAGGAAAGGAAGCTTTCTTT.